This T cell receptor beta chain was retrieved from a study of shared clonotypes between healthy human individuals. Investigators divided CD4+ cells into CD45RA+ naive and CD45RA-negative memory subsets. Sequencing used immunoSEQ multiplex PCR; TCRdb keeps in-frame clones, though not all of them. The repertoire includes around 2.1 million clones, 90% to 96% of them detected once, and over 0.1% sits in the top ten. CDR1 GTSNPN and CDR2 SVGIG come from the germline V gene (reference sequence). V was clipped by 7 bases and J by 8 bases, with 17 bases between them. The CDR3 spans 13 residues. As concerns this clone: Other DNA sequences from this sample encode an identical CDR3 as well.

The chain couples TRBV30 to TRBJ1-4; no clear D gene. The receptor was isolated from a man aged 18 to 29 in good health. The specimen was naive CD4+ T cells sorted from blood. Sample subset: CD45RA+ positively selected. CDR3 region: CASLRGLGEKLFF. The CDR3 nucleotides are TGTGCCTCCCTCCGAGGGCTGGGGGAAAAACTGTTTTTT.